This T cell receptor beta chain derives from a study of immune evolution from preneoplasia to lung adenocarcinoma. This CDR3 is 18 amino acids long. V gave up 1 base and J gave up 4 bases, with 20 bases separating them. Germline lookup yields CDR1 LGHNA and CDR2 YNFKEQ. The protocol was immunoSEQ multiplex PCR, while the TCRdb copy is restricted to in-frame clones and leaves out a portion. The sample has about 41,000 clones, around 79% seen once. This chain links TRBV4-2 with TRBJ2-1; unclear D gene. The sample consisted of FFPE invasive lung adenocarcinoma tissue. This clonotype was obtained from a person in their sixties or seventies with lung adenocarcinoma. The CDR3 bases are TGTGCCAGCAGCCAAGGTCAACCCGGGTTGGTGCGATACAATGAGCAGTTCTTC. Amino acid sequence: CASSQGQPGLVRYNEQFF.